This T cell receptor (beta chain) is drawn from a study of T-cell memory formation after mild COVID-19. Background on the study: Clusters of TCRs were largely donor specific. Findings and limits, study-wide: Unconfirmed was the SARS-CoV-2 specificity of second-wave clones that peaked on day 37.

V gave up 1 base and J gave up 5 bases; unmatched junction bases: 5. The CDR3 is 16 residues long. Germline V CDR1 and CDR2: MGHRA, YSYEKL. Many counts were recorded for this clonotype. No antigen is known for it. cDNA libraries for TCR alpha and TCR beta, carrying sample barcodes and UMIs, came from 5'RACE with constant-segment primers. TCRdb called the 5' RACE reads again in MiXCR, with one record for every CDR3 protein. The repertoire holds a few hundred thousand distinct CDR3 sequences, with around 15% as singletons. The chain carries TRBV4-1 and TRBJ2-5; 12 nucleotides agree with TRBD1. The sequence came from a man younger than 35 who had mild COVID-19 (a few samples of this study predate the infection). Cell type and time point are not known. The sequencing input was PBMCs or a T cell subset sorted from them (not recorded which). Written as DNA, the CDR3 is TGCGCCAGCAGCCAAGGGGGACAGGGGGCCTCGGAGACCCAGTACTTC. It codes for CASSQGGQGASETQYF.